These 16 T cell receptor beta chains share one sample of origin, sequenced in a study of cytomegalovirus exposure and HLA in healthy donors. The PCR was carried out with 60 Vbeta primers and 13 Jbeta primers. Only in-frame clones appear in the TCRdb table, and some are missing; sequencing was by immunoSEQ multiplex PCR. The table shows tens of thousands of clones, with about 78% occurring only once. Sequencing was carried out using PBMCs. All receptors come from a woman aged 35 to 49 in good health and CMV-seropositive.

The V call is TRBV5-1, the J call TRBJ1-1, with 9 bases matching TRBD1. Per the germline V gene, CDR1 is SGHRS and CDR2 is YFSETQ. The CDR3 sequence is 15 residues long. The V gene end was trimmed by 2 bases and the J gene end by 5 bases; junction bases not matched to a gene: 7. CDR3 nucleotides: TGCGCCAGCAGCTTTGCGGGACAGGGTACGACTGAAGCTTTCTTT. This codes for CASSFAGQGTTEAFF.

This clone turned up a few times. This rearrangement joins TRBV5-1 to TRBJ1-5, with D unresolved. The germline V gene encodes CDR1 SGHRS and CDR2 YFSETQ. The CDR3 sequence is 14 residues long. The ends were cut back, 1 base at V and 4 bases at J, with 9 bases in the middle. As DNA, the CDR3 is TGCGCCAGCAGCTTGTACGGAGGGAATCAGCCCCAGCATTTT. Translating gives CASSLYGGNQPQHF. The entire variable domain, with the rest obtained from reference TRBV5-1 and TRBJ1-5, is as follows: KAGVTQTPRYLIKTRGQQVTLSCSPISGHRSVSWYQQTPGQGLQFLFEYFSETQRNKGNFPGRFSGRQFSNSRSEMNVSTLELGDSALYLCASSLYGGNQPQHFGDGTRLSIL.

This clone has just a few counts. This sequence joins TRBV2 and TRBJ1-5; D remains ambiguous. With 6 bases removed from V and 7 bases from J, the gap between germline ends came to 13 bases. Germline-derived CDR1 and CDR2 are SNHLY and FYNNEI. This CDR3 contains 13 residues. As DNA, the CDR3 is TGTGCCAGCAGGGGAGGTGGTTGGCAGCCCCAGCATTTT. This encodes CASRGGGWQPQHF. Variable domain in full (rest from reference TRBV2 and TRBJ1-5): EPEVTQTPSHQVTQMGQEVILRCVPISNHLYFYWYRQILGQKVEFLVSFYNNEISEKSEIFDDQFSVERPDGSNFTLKIRSTKLEDSAMYFCASRGGGWQPQHFGDGTRLSIL.

This clone was counted only a few times. One junction end does not reproduce the germline sequence, and a read error may be involved. The chain is built from TRBV7-9 and TRBJ2-6; D might be TRBD1 (6 bases). CDR1 SEHNR and CDR2 FQNEAQ come from the germline V gene (reference sequence). The CDR3 is 16 residues long. As DNA, the CDR3 is TGTTCCAGCAGCCCCGACAGGAGCTCTGGGGCCAACGTCCTGACTTTC. This codes for CSSSPDRSSGANVLTF.

The chain combines TRBV15 with TRBJ2-5; possibly TRBD1 for D (6 bases). V was shortened by 5 bases and J by 2 bases, with 6 bases between the two germline ends. Germline V gives CDR1 LNHNV, CDR2 YYDKDF (reference sequence). This CDR3 has 12 residues. The DNA for the CDR3 is TGTGCCACCAGCCAGGGGCAAGAGACCCAGTACTTC. This translates into CATSQGQETQYF.

J is TRBJ2-5 and V is TRBV5-1; D is perhaps TRBD1 (5 bases). CDR1 and CDR2 from the germline V gene are SGHRS and YFSETQ. With 0 bases removed from V and 2 bases from J, the gap between germline ends came to 14 bases. CDR3 size: 16 residues. The CDR3 protein is CASSLAGFLSQETQYF. The CDR3 coding sequence is TGCGCCAGCAGCTTGGCAGGGTTCCTGAGTCAAGAGACCCAGTACTTC.

V usage is TRBV6-5 and J usage is TRBJ2-1; D gene unclear. Germline CDR1 and CDR2: MNHEY and SVGAGI. The CDR3 is 14 amino acids. V shed 3 bases and J shed 6 bases, with 12 bases lying between them. CDR3 in amino acids: CASSYGFGVNEQFF. CDR3 bases: TGTGCCAGCAGTTATGGGTTTGGAGTCAATGAGCAGTTCTTC.

V gene TRBV18 combines with J gene TRBJ2-2, with D hard to call. Germline V gene data show CDR1 as KGHSH and CDR2 as LQKENI. This CDR3 has 14 amino acids. Trimming stripped 4 bases from V and 2 bases from J, with 8 bases between. CDR3 region: CASSLPLNTGELFF. The CDR3, as DNA: TGTGCCAGCTCACTTCCACTCAACACCGGGGAGCTGTTTTTT. The full variable domain, with the rest looked up from reference TRBV18 and TRBJ2-2, is NAGVMQNPRHLVRRRGQEARLRCSPMKGHSHVYWYRQLPEEGLKFMVYLQKENIIDESGMPKERFSAEFPKEGPSILRIQQVVRGDSAAYFCASSLPLNTGELFFGEGSRLTVL.

The chain is built from TRBV19 and TRBJ2-5; D possibly corresponds to TRBD2 (5 bases). The CDR3 has 14 residues. Trimming pared 5 bases from V and 1 base from J, leaving 11 bases between. Germline V gives CDR1 LNHDA, CDR2 SQIVND (reference sequence). In DNA form, the CDR3 reads TGTGCCAGTAGTTCGGGGTCCATCCAAGAGACCCAGTACTTC. As protein: CASSSGSIQETQYF.

The chain carries TRBV6-6 and TRBJ2-7, with a weak D call TRBD2 (5 bases). CDR3 length: 13 residues. The V gene's germline CDR1 is MNHNY and CDR2 SVGAGI (reference sequence). Trimming removed 10 bases at V and 2 bases at J, with 15 bases between. DNA for the CDR3: TGTGCCACCAGGACTCCTGGCACCTACGAGCAGTACTTC. It yields the protein CATRTPGTYEQYF.

The V call is TRBV19, the J call TRBJ1-5, with 7 bases matching TRBD1. Germline V lookup: CDR1 LNHDA, CDR2 SQIVND (reference sequence). With 1 base clipped from V and 7 bases from J, the junction kept 13 bases outside the gene matches. The CDR3 consists of 17 residues. The CDR3 spells CASSIVVRQGVWQPQHF. In nucleotides, the CDR3 is TGTGCCAGTAGTATAGTTGTTCGGCAGGGGGTATGGCAGCCCCAGCATTTT.

This chain uses TRBV7-2 with TRBJ1-5, with TRBD1 matching over 7 bases. Germline CDR1 reads SGHTA; CDR2 reads FQGNSA. The CDR3 is made up of 15 amino acids. Germline trimming cut 3 bases from V and 7 bases from J; bases unmatched to any gene: 9. The CDR3 sequence is CASSFFRGNEQPQHF. The CDR3 nucleotides are TGTGCCAGCAGCTTTTTCAGGGGGAATGAACAGCCCCAGCATTTT.

This clone was recorded once. The chain recombines TRBV2 with TRBJ2-7, with 8 bases identical to TRBD1. Germline CDR1 SNHLY, CDR2 FYNNEI. The CDR3 is 14 residues long. The trim removed 1 base at V and 4 bases at J, leaving 3 bases unmatched. The CDR3 loop reads CASSEVGQAYEQYF. In nucleotides, the CDR3 is TGTGCCAGCAGTGAAGTGGGACAGGCTTACGAGCAGTACTTC. Combining the CDR3 with reference TRBV2 and TRBJ2-7 gives the whole variable domain EPEVTQTPSHQVTQMGQEVILRCVPISNHLYFYWYRQILGQKVEFLVSFYNNEISEKSEIFDDQFSVERPDGSNFTLKIRSTKLEDSAMYFCASSEVGQAYEQYFGPGTRLTVT.

This sequence joins TRBV5-1 and TRBJ1-1, with D possibly being TRBD1 (6 bases). V dropped 0 bases and J dropped 3 bases, with 15 bases sitting between them. The CDR3 spans 16 residues. Looked up from germline, CDR1 is SGHRS and CDR2 is YFSETQ. CDR3 nucleotides: TGCGCCAGCAGCTTGGACAGGGACGGTACGGACACTGAAGCTTTCTTT. Protein product: CASSLDRDGTDTEAFF.

The rearrangement joins TRBV9 to TRBJ2-5, with 10 bases aligning to TRBD1. V gave up 4 bases and J gave up 5 bases; unmatched junction bases: 11. Germline CDR1 is SGDLS and CDR2 is YYNGEE. This CDR3 is 16 amino acids long. In nucleotides, the CDR3 is TGTGCCAGCAGCCCCCCCGGGACAGGGGCCCGGGAGACCCAGTACTTC. The encoded protein is CASSPPGTGARETQYF.

The V and J genes are TRBV30 and TRBJ2-7; D is unclear. Germline CDR1 reads GTSNPN; CDR2 reads SVGIG (reference sequence). V gave up 1 base and J gave up 7 bases, with 11 bases separating them. The CDR3 extends over 12 amino acids. This CDR3 reads CAWSESVGEQYF. CDR3 DNA: TGTGCCTGGAGTGAAAGCGTCGGGGAGCAGTACTTC.